Following are 11 T cell receptor beta chains from one sample sequenced in a study of CD8+CD57+ T cells in acquired aplastic anemia. TCR beta VDJ and CDR3 profiles were obtained from a genomic DNA template. TCRdb recomputed calls from the reads with MiXCR, one row per CDR3 protein. The sample includes approximately 80,000 distinct CDR3 sequences, about 70% of them seen just once. Previously, flow cytometry had revealed CD8+CD57+ cell expansion in the patients chosen for sequencing. The sample taken for sequencing was sorted CD4+, CD8+, or CD8+CD57+ T cells (not recorded which) from PBMCs. These receptors came from a human donor with aplastic anemia.

The V gene is TRBV20-1, the J gene TRBJ2-7; TRBD2 matches at 9 bases. Germline V lookup: CDR1 DFQATT, CDR2 SNEGSKA (reference sequence). This CDR3 contains 13 residues. V lost 7 bases, J lost 0 bases, and 4 bases stayed unmatched. CDR3 in amino acids: CSVVAGASYEQYF. CDR3 nucleotide sequence: TGCAGTGTCGTAGCGGGAGCCTCCTACGAGCAGTACTTC.

J is TRBJ1-2 and V is TRBV10-3; no reliable D call. Germline V gene data show CDR1 as ENHRY and CDR2 as SYGVKD. V gave up 2 bases and J gave up 4 bases, with 8 bases separating them. The length of the CDR3 is 13 residues. CDR3 DNA: TGTGCCATCAGTGAGGATAACATCTATGGCTACACCTTC. Translation: CAISEDNIYGYTF.

V gene TRBV19 combines with J gene TRBJ1-1; D unclear. V was clipped by 1 base and J by 0 bases, with 6 bases between them. CDR3 length: 14 residues. CDR1 LNHDA and CDR2 SQIVND come from the germline V gene (reference sequence). CDR3 sequence (DNA): TGTGCCAGTAGTATAGGTCTCATGAACACTGAAGCTTTCTTT. Residues: CASSIGLMNTEAFF.

The rearrangement links TRBV2 to TRBJ2-3; 7 bases fit TRBD2. V shed 4 bases and J 0 bases; nucleotides not matched to a gene: 4. CDR3 length: 15 amino acids. In germline, CDR1 is SNHLY, CDR2 FYNNEI. CDR3 nucleotides: TGTGCCAGCAGTGTTCTAGCGGCTAGCACAGATACGCAGTATTTT. This encodes CASSVLAASTDTQYF.

The chain has TRBV10-3 and TRBJ1-5; D is unresolved. The CDR3 length is 14 residues. CDR1 is ENHRY, CDR2 SYGVKD, per germline. V lost 4 bases, J lost 4 bases, and 11 bases lay in between. CDR3: CAISGDGPNQPQHF. CDR3 DNA sequence: TGTGCCATCAGTGGCGACGGCCCGAATCAGCCCCAGCATTTT.

The chain recombines TRBV2 with TRBJ1-1; unclear D gene. Trimming removed 1 base from V and 4 bases from J, with 1 base in between. CDR1 and CDR2 from the germline V gene are SNHLY and FYNNEI. This CDR3 is built from 11 residues. The chain's CDR3 is CASSEGTEAFF. The CDR3 DNA reads as TGTGCCAGCAGTGAAGGCACTGAAGCTTTCTTT.

This chain connects TRBV4-1 to TRBJ1-5; D ambiguous. Germline V CDR1 and CDR2: MGHRA, YSYEKL. The V and J ends lost 0 bases and 4 bases respectively, with 13 bases between them. The CDR3 has 16 amino acids. The CDR3 loop reads CASSQDSGRLNQPQHF. CDR3 DNA: TGCGCCAGCAGCCAAGATTCAGGACGGCTTAATCAGCCCCAGCATTTT.

Notes on this clonotype: One base away lies a much larger clone, so this may be a sequencing read error. This likely comes from a read error, as the CDR3 has no conserved phenylalanine or tryptophan at its end. The rearrangement joins TRBV7-2 to TRBJ1-5, with D possibly matching TRBD1 (5 bases). This CDR3 contains 14 residues. Trimming left V 5 bases short and J 4 bases short, with 12 bases between. From germline, CDR1 is SGHTA and CDR2 FQGNSA. The CDR3 reads CASSPDSSNQPQHL. The CDR3 nucleotides read TGTGCCAGCAGCCCTGACAGCTCAAATCAGCCCCAGCATCTT.

On this clonotype: The CDR3 does not end in the conserved phenylalanine or tryptophan, so this is likely a read error. The chain joins TRBV7-9 to TRBJ1-2; no clear D. This CDR3 comprises 14 residues. The germline gives CDR1 SEHNR, CDR2 FQNEAQ (reference sequence). With 0 bases removed from V and 7 bases from J, the gap between germline ends came to 12 bases. In DNA form, the CDR3 reads TGTGCCAGCAGCTTAGCGGGAGCCAGTCTTGGCTACACCGTC. Amino acid sequence: CASSLAGASLGYTV.

Notes on this clonotype: Since no conserved phenylalanine or tryptophan closes the CDR3, a read error is the likely cause. V gene TRBV25-1 combines with J gene TRBJ2-7, with 8 bases fitting TRBD1. Germline V CDR1 and CDR2: MGHDK, SYGVNS. The CDR3 covers 14 residues. CDR3 residues: CASSEHRGAYEQYL. The CDR3 DNA follows: TGTGCCAGCAGTGAACACAGGGGGGCCTACGAACAGTACCTC.

V is TRBV10-3 and J is TRBJ2-2, with TRBD1 identical over 8 bases. The CDR3 spans 16 residues. Germline-derived CDR1 and CDR2 are ENHRY and SYGVKD. With V trimmed by 4 bases and J by 1 base, 5 bases remained unmatched. CDR3: CAISGWTGKNTGELFF. The CDR3 nucleotides read TGTGCCATCAGTGGGTGGACAGGGAAGAACACCGGGGAGCTGTTTTTT.